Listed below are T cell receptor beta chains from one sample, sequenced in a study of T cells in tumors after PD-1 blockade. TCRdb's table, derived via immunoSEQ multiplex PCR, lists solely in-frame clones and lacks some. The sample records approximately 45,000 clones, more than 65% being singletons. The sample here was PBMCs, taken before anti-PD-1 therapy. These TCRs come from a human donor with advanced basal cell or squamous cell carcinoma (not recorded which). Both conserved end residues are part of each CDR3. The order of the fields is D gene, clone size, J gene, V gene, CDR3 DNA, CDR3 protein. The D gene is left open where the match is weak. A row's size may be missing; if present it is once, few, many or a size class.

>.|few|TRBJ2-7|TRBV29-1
TGCAGCGTCGCCCCGTACGAGCAGTACTTC
CSVAPYEQYF
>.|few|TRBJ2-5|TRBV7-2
TGTGCCAGCAGCTTAGCCGGGACTCCCGAGACCCAGTACTTC
CASSLAGTPETQYF
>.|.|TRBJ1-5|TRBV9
TGTGCCAGCAGCTTGACAGGAGATAGCAATCAGCCCCAGCATTTT
CASSLTGDSNQPQHF
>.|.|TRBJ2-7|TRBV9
TGTGCCAGCAGCGTCCGGGACACCCCCTACGAGCAGTACTTC
CASSVRDTPYEQYF
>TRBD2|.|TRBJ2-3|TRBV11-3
TGTGCCAGCAGCTTCGGGACTAAGGCAGATACGCAGTATTTT
CASSFGTKADTQYF
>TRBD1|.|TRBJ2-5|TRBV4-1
TGCGCCAGCAGCCAGGGACAGGGGGCTAACGGCGAGACCCAGTACTTC
CASSQGQGANGETQYF
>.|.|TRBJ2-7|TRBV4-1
TGCGCCAGCAGCCAAAAGCGTTCCTACGAGCAGTACTTC
CASSQKRSYEQYF
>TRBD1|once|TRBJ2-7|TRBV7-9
TGTGCCAGCAGCTTTCTCGCCGAGCAGGGGGTGATAGCGGAGCAGTACTTC
CASSFLAEQGVIAEQYF
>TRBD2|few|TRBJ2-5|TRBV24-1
TGTGCCACCAGTGATCCAACACTAGCGGGAGGCTTAGAGACCCAGTACTTC
CATSDPTLAGGLETQYF
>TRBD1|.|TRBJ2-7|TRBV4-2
TGTGCCAGCAGCCAATATCAGGGGGCCCACGAGCAGTACTTC
CASSQYQGAHEQYF
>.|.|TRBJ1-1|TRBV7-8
TGTGCCAGCAGCGGGGGGGAGTTGGTGAACACTGAAGCTTTCTTT
CASSGGELVNTEAFF
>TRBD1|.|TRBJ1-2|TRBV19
TGTGCCAGTAGTATACGGCAGGGGGATGGCTACACCTTC
CASSIRQGDGYTF
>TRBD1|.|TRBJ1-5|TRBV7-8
TGTGCCAGCAGACGGACAGGTGGGAGCAATCAGCCCCAGCATTTT
CASRRTGGSNQPQHF
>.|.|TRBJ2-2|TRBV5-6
TGTGCCAGCAGCTTGGTATCGAACAGGGCTACCGGGGAGCTGTTTTTT
CASSLVSNRATGELFF
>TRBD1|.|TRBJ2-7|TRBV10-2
TGCGCCAGCAGTGAGTCGGGACAGGGGTTTCGCGAGCAGTACTTC
CASSESGQGFREQYF
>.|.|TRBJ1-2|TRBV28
TGTGCCAGCAGATCCGGGACTCGCGGCTACACCTTC
CASRSGTRGYTF
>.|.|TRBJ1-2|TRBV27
TGTGCCAGCAGTTTATCAGGGCTTGGCTACACCTTC
CASSLSGLGYTF
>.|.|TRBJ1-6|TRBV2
TGTGCCAGCAGTTATTACACGGGAGGCTCACCCCTCCACTTT
CASSYYTGGSPLHF
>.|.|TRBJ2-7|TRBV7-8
TGTGCCAGCAGCTTAGTACCGAGTTTAGGAGCCTACTACGAGCAGTACTTC
CASSLVPSLGAYYEQYF
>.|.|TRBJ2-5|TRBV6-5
TGTGCCAGCAGTTATGGAGAGACCCAGTACTTC
CASSYGETQYF
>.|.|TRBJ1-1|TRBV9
TGTGCCAGCAGCGTAGAGGTCAGCATGAACACTGAAGCTTTCTTT
CASSVEVSMNTEAFF
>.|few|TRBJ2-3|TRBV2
TGTGCCAGCGACATAACTAGCACAGATACGCAGTATTTT
CASDITSTDTQYF
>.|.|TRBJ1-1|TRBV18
TGTGCCAGCTCACCAATCGCGCAGGGAGGGTCTGAAGCTTTCTTT
CASSPIAQGGSEAFF
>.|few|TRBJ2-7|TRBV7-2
TGTGCCAGCAGCTTTGGTTCGGGACGCCGCTTCGGCGAGCAGTACTTC
CASSFGSGRRFGEQYF
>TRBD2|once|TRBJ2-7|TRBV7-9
TGTGCCAGCAGCCCCCCGGGACTAGCGGGATTCTACGAGCAGTACTTC
CASSPPGLAGFYEQYF
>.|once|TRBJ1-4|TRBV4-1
TGCGCCAGCAGCCAAAAGGTGGAAAAACTGTTTTTT
CASSQKVEKLFF
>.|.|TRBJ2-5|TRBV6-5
TGTGCCAGCCAAGGAGGTGGTGGATTGGAGACCCAGTACTTC
CASQGGGGLETQYF
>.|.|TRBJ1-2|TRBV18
TGTGCCAGCTCACCGGACAAACTCCATGGCTACACCTTC
CASSPDKLHGYTF